The T cell receptor (beta chain) described here comes from a study of T cells expressing NK-cell markers. Study summary: Source material for TCR beta repertoires consisted of sorted CD3+CD56+NKG2C+, CD3+CD56+NKG2C- and CD3+CD56-NKG2C+ T cells.

Points from the study as a whole: There remained a lack of clarity about HCMV specificity of expanded NKG2C+ T cell clones. A range of about 1.0-7.0% of CD8+ T cells consisted of dominant NKG2C+ clonotypes in several donors.

On this clonotype itself: Its cognate antigen is unknown.

Germline V gene lookup returns CDR1 DFQATT and CDR2 SNEGSKA (reference sequence). The CDR3 runs to 17 residues. One entry per CDR3 protein, without DNA, is what TCRdb gives after re-calling the 5' RACE reads. The listing contains 200,000 to 300,000 distinct CDR3 sequences. Input material: blood T cells: a sorted CD56 or NKG2C T cell subset, CD4+ or CD8+ T cells, or bulk PBMC T cells (not recorded which). The chain uses TRBV20-1 and TRBJ2-5; the TCRdb D gene call, TRBD1, has no DNA to confirm it. This clonotype was obtained from a young man in good health. CDR3 sequence: CSARGLDRTSRGETQYF.